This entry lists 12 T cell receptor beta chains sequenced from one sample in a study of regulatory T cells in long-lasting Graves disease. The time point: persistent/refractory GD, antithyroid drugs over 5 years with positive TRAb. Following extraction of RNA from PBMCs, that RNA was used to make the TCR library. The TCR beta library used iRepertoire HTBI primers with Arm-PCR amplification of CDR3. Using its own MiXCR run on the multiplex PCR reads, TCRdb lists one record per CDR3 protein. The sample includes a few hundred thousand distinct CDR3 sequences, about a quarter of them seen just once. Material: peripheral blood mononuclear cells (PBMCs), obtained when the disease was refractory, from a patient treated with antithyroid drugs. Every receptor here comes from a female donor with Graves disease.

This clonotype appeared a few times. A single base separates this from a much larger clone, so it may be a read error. The CDR3 loop reads CASSLLAGHGNRPQHF. CDR3 coding DNA: TGTGCCAGCAGCTTACTAGCAGGGCACGGCAATCGGCCCCAGCATTTT. J is TRBJ1-5 and V is TRBV7-2; D might be TRBD1 (5 bases). The CDR3 sequence is 16 residues long. In germline, CDR1 is SGHTA, CDR2 FQGNSA.

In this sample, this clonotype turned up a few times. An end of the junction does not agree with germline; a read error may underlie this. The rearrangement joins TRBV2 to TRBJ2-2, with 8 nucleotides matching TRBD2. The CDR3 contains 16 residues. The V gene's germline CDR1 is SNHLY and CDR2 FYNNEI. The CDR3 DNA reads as TGTACCAGCGTCTTGGATAGCGGGATACACACCGGGGAGCTGTTTTTT. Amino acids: CTSVLDSGIHTGELFF.

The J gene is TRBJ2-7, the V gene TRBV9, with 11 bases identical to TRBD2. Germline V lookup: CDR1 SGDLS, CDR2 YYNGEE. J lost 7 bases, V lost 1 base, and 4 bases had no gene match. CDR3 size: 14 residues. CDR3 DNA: TGTGCCAGCAGCGTATTAGCGGGAGGGCGTGAGCAGTACTTC. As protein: CASSVLAGGREQYF.

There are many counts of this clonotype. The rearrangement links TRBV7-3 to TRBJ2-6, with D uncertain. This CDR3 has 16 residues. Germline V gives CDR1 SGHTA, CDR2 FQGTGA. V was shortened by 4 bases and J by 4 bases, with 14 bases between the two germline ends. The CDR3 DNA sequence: TGTGCCAGCAGCTCGATGGGCGGATTCGGGGCCAACGTCCTGACTTTC. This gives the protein CASSSMGGFGANVLTF.

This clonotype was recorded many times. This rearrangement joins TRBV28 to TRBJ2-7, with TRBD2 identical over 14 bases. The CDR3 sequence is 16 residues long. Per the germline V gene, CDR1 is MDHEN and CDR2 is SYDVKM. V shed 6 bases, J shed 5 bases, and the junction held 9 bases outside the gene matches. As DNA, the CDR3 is TGTGCCAGCAGCCCGGCGACGGGACTAGCGGGAGACGAGCAGTACTTC. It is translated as CASSPATGLAGDEQYF.

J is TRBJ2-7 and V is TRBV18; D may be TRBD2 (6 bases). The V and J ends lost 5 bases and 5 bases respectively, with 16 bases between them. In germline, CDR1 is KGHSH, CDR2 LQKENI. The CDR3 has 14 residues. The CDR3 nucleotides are TGTGCCAGCTCATTTGGTCGTGGCGGGGACGAGCAGTACTTC. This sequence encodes CASSFGRGGDEQYF.

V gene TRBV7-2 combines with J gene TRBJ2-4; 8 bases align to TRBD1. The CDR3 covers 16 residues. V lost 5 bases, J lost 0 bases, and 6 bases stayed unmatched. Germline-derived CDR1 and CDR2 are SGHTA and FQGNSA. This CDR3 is CASSQGQGLAKNIQYF. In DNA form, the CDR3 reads TGTGCCAGCAGCCAAGGACAGGGTCTAGCCAAAAACATTCAGTACTTC.

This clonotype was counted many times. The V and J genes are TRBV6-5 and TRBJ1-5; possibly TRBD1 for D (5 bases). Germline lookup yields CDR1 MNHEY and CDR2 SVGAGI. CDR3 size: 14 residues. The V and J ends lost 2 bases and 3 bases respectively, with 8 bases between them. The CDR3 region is CASSYDSYNQPQHF. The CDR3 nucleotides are TGTGCCAGCAGTTACGACAGTTACAATCAGCCCCAGCATTTT.

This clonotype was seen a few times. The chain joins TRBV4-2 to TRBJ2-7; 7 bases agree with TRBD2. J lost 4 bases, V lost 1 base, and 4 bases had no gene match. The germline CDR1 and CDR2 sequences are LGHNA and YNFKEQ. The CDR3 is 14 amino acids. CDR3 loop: CASSQAGGNYEQYF. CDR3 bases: TGTGCCAGCAGCCAAGCGGGGGGAAATTACGAGCAGTACTTC.

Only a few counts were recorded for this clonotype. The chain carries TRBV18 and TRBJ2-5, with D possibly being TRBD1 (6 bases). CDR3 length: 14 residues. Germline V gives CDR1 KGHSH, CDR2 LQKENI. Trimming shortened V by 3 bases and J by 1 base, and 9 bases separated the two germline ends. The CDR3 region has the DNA TGTGCCAGCTCACCCCTGGACAGCCAAGAGACCCAGTACTTC. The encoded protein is CASSPLDSQETQYF.

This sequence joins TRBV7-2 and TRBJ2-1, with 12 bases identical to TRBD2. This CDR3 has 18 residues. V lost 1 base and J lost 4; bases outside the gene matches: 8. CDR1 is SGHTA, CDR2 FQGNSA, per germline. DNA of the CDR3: TGTGCCAGCAGCTTAGGTGCCCTAGCGGGAGGGCCATACAATGAGCAGTTCTTC. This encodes CASSLGALAGGPYNEQFF.

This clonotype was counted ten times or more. DNA of the CDR3: TGCAGTGCTAGCCCCCCGGGGAGTGGGCAGCCCCAGCATTTT. Translation gives CSASPPGSGQPQHF. The V and J genes are TRBV20-1 and TRBJ1-5; no firm D call. CDR1 is DFQATT, CDR2 SNEGSKA, per germline (reference sequence). Deletions cut 3 bases from V and 7 bases from J, with 16 bases between. CDR3 length: 14 amino acids.